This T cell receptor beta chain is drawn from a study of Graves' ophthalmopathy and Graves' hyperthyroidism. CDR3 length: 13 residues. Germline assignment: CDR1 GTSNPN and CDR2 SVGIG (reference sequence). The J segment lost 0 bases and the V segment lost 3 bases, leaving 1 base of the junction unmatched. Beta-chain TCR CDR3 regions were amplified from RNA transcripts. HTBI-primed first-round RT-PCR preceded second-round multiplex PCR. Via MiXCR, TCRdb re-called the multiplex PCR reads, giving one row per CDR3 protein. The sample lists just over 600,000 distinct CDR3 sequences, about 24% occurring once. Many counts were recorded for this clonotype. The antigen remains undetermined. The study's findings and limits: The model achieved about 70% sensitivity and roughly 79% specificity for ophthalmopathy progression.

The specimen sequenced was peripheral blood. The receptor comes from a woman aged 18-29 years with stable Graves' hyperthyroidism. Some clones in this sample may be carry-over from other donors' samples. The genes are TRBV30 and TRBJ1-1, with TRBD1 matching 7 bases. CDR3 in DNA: TGTGCCTGGAGGGGACAGCTGAACACTGAAGCTTTCTTT. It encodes CAWRGQLNTEAFF.